This TCR beta chain comes out of a study of cytomegalovirus exposure and HLA in healthy donors. The CDR3 runs to 15 residues. Trimming removed 6 bases from V and 8 bases from J; junction bases left unmatched: 9. The germline gives CDR1 MNHNS, CDR2 SASEGT. Only a few counts were recorded for this clone. Antigen specificity is unknown. Notes on the study in general: A later analysis found common viral pathogens apparently linked to several of the most significant clusters.

A multiplex PCR was run with 60 Vbeta primers and 13 Jbeta primers. Measured with immunoSEQ multiplex PCR; TCRdb has only the in-frame clones, and not every one. The data show about 100,000 clones, 70% to 75% seen once. The V and J genes are TRBV6-1 and TRBJ2-1, with 11 bases that match TRBD2. Material: PBMCs. This sequence originates from a woman aged 18-29 years in good health and CMV-seropositive. The CDR3 spells CASRLLAGVADEQFF. The CDR3 DNA reads TGTGCCAGCAGATTACTAGCGGGAGTTGCCGATGAGCAGTTCTTC.